This is a list of T cell receptor beta chains from one sample in a study of control samples from healthy donors and cancer patients. Sequencing was performed with immunoSEQ multiplex PCR; in TCRdb, only in-frame clones are kept and a portion is missing. This table holds tens of thousands of clones, roughly 94% found once. Sequencing was done on a sample of blood. The receptor set was obtained from a man between 60 and 70 years old in good health. Both conserved end residues are part of each CDR3. D genes are given only for firm matches.

len,d_gene,v_gene,j_gene,CDR3nt,CDR3aa
11,.,TRBV11-2,TRBJ2-3,TGTGCCAGCAGCTATGAAGATACGCAGTATTTT,CASSYEDTQYF
15,TRBD2,TRBV19,TRBJ2-1,TGTGCCAATATGAGGACTAGCGGACTTCGCAATGAGCAGTTCTTC,CANMRTSGLRNEQFF
11,.,TRBV20-1,TRBJ2-1,TGCAGTGCCCCCGGGAACAATGAGCAGTTCTTC,CSAPGNNEQFF
18,.,TRBV21-1,TRBJ2-3,TGTGCCAGCAGCAAAGAGTCTGAACTAGCGGGAGGAACAGATACGCAGTATTTT,CASSKESELAGGTDTQYF
15,.,TRBV15,TRBJ1-5,TGTGCCACCAGCAGAGTCTTAGGGGCAAATCAGCCCCAGCATTTT,CATSRVLGANQPQHF
14,TRBD2,TRBV11-3,TRBJ2-7,TGTGCCAGCAGCATGGGACTAGCTGGGGACGAGCAGTACTTC,CASSMGLAGDEQYF
13,.,TRBV6-5,TRBJ1-1,TGTGCCAGCACCTGGAGGAGTAACACTGAAGCTTTCTTT,CASTWRSNTEAFF
13,.,TRBV7-9,TRBJ2-7,TGTGCCAGCAGCTTAGGCGGCCTAGACGAGCAGTACTTC,CASSLGGLDEQYF
17,TRBD1,TRBV7-3,TRBJ1-1,TGTGCCAGCAGCCCCTACAGGGGCCTACCCATGAACACTGAAGCTTTCTTT,CASSPYRGLPMNTEAFF
15,TRBD1,TRBV6-5,TRBJ2-7,TGTGCCAGCCTACCCCCGGGACAGGGCTCCTACGAGCAGTACTTC,CASLPPGQGSYEQYF
14,.,TRBV5-4,TRBJ2-4,TGTGCCAGCAGCTTGGGTGGAGGGGAGAACATTCAGTACTTC,CASSLGGGENIQYF
13,TRBD2,TRBV6-5,TRBJ2-3,TGTGCCAGCGGGACTAGCAGCACAGATACGCAGTATTTT,CASGTSSTDTQYF
15,TRBD2,TRBV6-5,TRBJ2-1,TGTGCCAGCAGTCTACTAGCGGGAGGATACAATGAGCAGTTCTTC,CASSLLAGGYNEQFF
17,TRBD2,TRBV5-1,TRBJ2-1,TGCGCCAGCAGCTTTAGAGGTGCTAGCGGGATAGGTAATGAGCAGTTCTTC,CASSFRGASGIGNEQFF
14,.,TRBV3-1/TRBV3-2,TRBJ1-1,TGTGCCAGCAGCCAAGGGGTGGGGGGCACTGAAGCTTTCTTT,CASSQGVGGTEAFF
13,TRBD1,TRBV24-1,TRBJ1-2,TGTGCCACTGGGACAGCCTCTAACTATGGCTACACCTTC,CATGTASNYGYTF
15,.,TRBV5-4,TRBJ2-5,TGTGCCAGCAGCTTGTGGGCGGGGCTACAAGAGACCCAGTACTTC,CASSLWAGLQETQYF
16,.,TRBV15,TRBJ2-1,TGTGCCACCAGCAGAGGGGACATTGCATGGGGTAATGAGCAGTTCTTC,CATSRGDIAWGNEQFF
18,TRBD2,TRBV14,TRBJ2-1,TGTGCCAGCAGCCAAGATATTTCTAGCGGGGGGTTCTACAATGAGCAGTTCTTC,CASSQDISSGGFYNEQFF
13,.,TRBV24-1,TRBJ2-7,TGTGCCACCAGTGGGGGGGGCGAGGACGAGCAGTACTTC,CATSGGGEDEQYF
17,TRBD1,TRBV2,TRBJ1-1,TGTGCCAGCAGTGTTAGGACAGGGGCTTTAAGGGGCACTGAAGCTTTCTTT,CASSVRTGALRGTEAFF
16,.,TRBV7-2,TRBJ1-3,TGTGCCAGCAACACTAGGGAGCAAACATCTGGAAACACCATATATTTT,CASNTREQTSGNTIYF
13,.,TRBV7-9,TRBJ1-1,TGTGCCAGCAGCCCCGGGAGCCGATTTGAAGCTTTCTTT,CASSPGSRFEAFF
15,TRBD1,TRBV5-4,TRBJ1-4,TGTGCCAGCAGCTTGGACAGGGGTTGGAGTGAAAAACTGTTTTTT,CASSLDRGWSEKLFF
15,TRBD1,TRBV24-1,TRBJ2-1,TGTGCCACCAGTGATCAGGGGGCGAGGAACAATGAGCAGTTCTTC,CATSDQGARNNEQFF
11,.,TRBV20-1,TRBJ2-3,TGCAGTGCCGGGAGAGCAGATACGCAGTATTTT,CSAGRADTQYF
14,TRBD2,TRBV5-1,TRBJ2-3,TGCGCCAGCAGCTTGGGGGACTACACAGATACGCAGTATTTT,CASSLGDYTDTQYF
13,.,TRBV6-1,TRBJ1-2,TGTGCCAGCAGTGAAGTGAGGGGAGGAGGCTACACCTTC,CASSEVRGGGYTF
12,TRBD1,TRBV18,TRBJ2-1,TGTGCCAGCTCACCAGGTCGGGACAGACTTTTCTTC,CASSPGRDRLFF
16,.,TRBV27,TRBJ2-1,TGTGCCAGCAGTCTCCTGGGACCTCAAACTTACAATGAGCAGTTCTTC,CASSLLGPQTYNEQFF